These T cell receptor beta chains were read from a single sample in a study of shared clonotypes between healthy human individuals. Sequencing used immunoSEQ multiplex PCR; TCRdb keeps in-frame clones, though not all of them. The sample includes roughly 1,500,000 clones, 95% to 99% of them seen just once. The material sequenced was naive CD4+ T cells sorted from blood. Source of these receptors: a man between 25 and 39 years old in good health. The CDR3 runs from the conserved cysteine through the conserved F or W. Fields, in order: CDR3 DNA, CDR3 protein, CDR3 length, J gene, V gene, D gene, clone size. D genes are given only for firm matches. The listing skips clone size in some rows; elsewhere it reads once, few, many or a size class.

TGTGCCAGCAGCCTTAGACAGGGGAATGGCTACACCTTC	CASSLRQGNGYTF	13	TRBJ1-2	TRBV2	TRBD1	NA
TGTGCCAGCAGCCCGCGCCTCCTAGAAAAACTGTTTTTT	CASSPRLLEKLFF	13	TRBJ1-4	TRBV7-2	NA	NA
TGTGCCAGCTCACCACCTGCCGGGACAGGTCTCTACGAGCAGTACTTC	CASSPPAGTGLYEQYF	16	TRBJ2-7	TRBV18	TRBD1	NA
TGTGCCAGCTCACCACTCGCGACTAGCGGGAGGGCCAGTGAGCAGTTCTTC	CASSPLATSGRASEQFF	17	TRBJ2-1	TRBV18	TRBD2	NA
TGTGCCAGCAGTTCCCTCGACAGCGTCACTGAAGCTTTCTTT	CASSSLDSVTEAFF	14	TRBJ1-1	TRBV28	NA	once
TGTGCGTTACTTCCAAAGCGGGCCAGCTCCTACAATGAGCAGTTCTTC	CALLPKRASSYNEQFF	16	TRBJ2-1	TRBV28	NA	NA
TGTGCCAGCAGTCCCCGACAGGCCTCTGGAAACACCATATATTTT	CASSPRQASGNTIYF	15	TRBJ1-3	TRBV27	NA	NA
TGTGCCAGCAGAGTTAGAGGTAGCGGGACGAACACCGGGGAGCTGTTTTTT	CASRVRGSGTNTGELFF	17	TRBJ2-2	TRBV27	TRBD2	NA
TGCGCCAGCAGCTTGGCTGAGGCTGGCTACACCTTC	CASSLAEAGYTF	12	TRBJ1-2	TRBV5-1	NA	NA
TGTGCCAGCAGCTTGGGCCCTCGGGAGGGAAGCTACAATGAGCAGTTCTTC	CASSLGPREGSYNEQFF	17	TRBJ2-1	TRBV5-5	TRBD2	NA
TGTGCCAGCAAGAGGTTCAAGGATGAGCAGTTCTTC	CASKRFKDEQFF	12	TRBJ2-1	TRBV6-5	NA	NA
TGTGCCAGCAGCTCTTACAGGGGGCACTACGAGCAGTACTTC	CASSSYRGHYEQYF	14	TRBJ2-7	TRBV7-2	TRBD1	NA
TGCGCCAGCAAAAACAGGGGCACTAGCACAGATACGCAGTATTTT	CASKNRGTSTDTQYF	15	TRBJ2-3	TRBV5-1	TRBD1	NA
TGTGCCAGCAGCTTGGCAGGGGCCCTGGGCGATGAGCAGTTCTTC	CASSLAGALGDEQFF	15	TRBJ2-1	TRBV5-4	NA	NA
TGTGCCAGCAGTTTATATTGGGACAGATCCCCGGCTGAGCAGTTCTTC	CASSLYWDRSPAEQFF	16	TRBJ2-1	TRBV28	TRBD1	NA
TGTGCCAGCTCAACAAAGACAGCAATGAACACTGAAGCTTTCTTT	CASSTKTAMNTEAFF	15	TRBJ1-1	TRBV18	NA	NA
TGTGCCAGCAGCTTCTTAAGGCCGGGCGATCAGCCCCAGCATTTT	CASSFLRPGDQPQHF	15	TRBJ1-5	TRBV5-8	NA	NA
TGTGCCAGTAGTATTGCGAGCGAGCAGTACTTC	CASSIASEQYF	11	TRBJ2-7	TRBV19	NA	NA
TGTGCCAGCAGTGGGCAAAACCGGGGGGGTCACCTCTACGAGCAGTACTTC	CASSGQNRGGHLYEQYF	17	TRBJ2-7	TRBV25-1	TRBD2	NA
TGTGCCAGCAGCTACACGGGACTAGGATCATCCAATGAGCAGTTCTTC	CASSYTGLGSSNEQFF	16	TRBJ2-1	TRBV7-3	TRBD2	NA
TGTGCCAGCAGTGACTACCCTAGCGGGATCGTAGATACGCAGTATTTT	CASSDYPSGIVDTQYF	16	TRBJ2-3	TRBV6-4	TRBD2	NA
TGCGCCAGCAGCCTGAATCCCGGGACTAAAGATACGCAGTATTTT	CASSLNPGTKDTQYF	15	TRBJ2-3	TRBV5-1	TRBD2	NA